The clone carrying this T cell receptor beta chain was counted at least ten times. The data belong to a study of regulatory T cells in long-lasting Graves disease. CDR3 length: 13 residues. The germline CDR1 and CDR2 sequences are MDHEN and SYDVKM. V lost 6 bases and J 0 bases, leaving 9 bases between the germline ends. The sample's time point: persistent/refractory GD, antithyroid drugs over 5 years with positive TRAb. Construction of the TCR library relied on RNA isolated from PBMCs. Sequencing libraries for TCR beta were prepared with iRepertoire HTBI primers and Arm-PCR of CDR3 regions. Each CDR3 protein gets one entry after TCRdb re-called the multiplex PCR reads with MiXCR. The sample holds 300,000 to 500,000 distinct CDR3 sequences, around 20% seen once.

The specimen comprised peripheral blood mononuclear cells (PBMCs), sampled when the disease was refractory, from a patient treated with antithyroid drugs. This chain links TRBV28 with TRBJ2-7; D is possibly TRBD1 (6 bases). The clonotype comes from a female donor with Graves disease. The CDR3 DNA is TGTGCCAGCAGCAGGGGACCCTCCTACGAGCAGTACTTC. As protein: CASSRGPSYEQYF.